This T cell receptor beta chain derives from a study of shared clonotypes between healthy human individuals (dated by TCRdb to about 2020). About the study as a whole: The cohort included a few men and a couple of women between 18 and 49 years of age. For each donor, CD4 naive and CD4 memory were each given three plates, CD8 naive was given two plates, and CD8 memory was given one plate. To estimate repertoire size and how much clonotype sharing occurs between individuals, the study deeply sequenced the blood TCR repertoires of five healthy adults. Different laboratories and diverse techniques were used to prepare libraries and sequence TCR repertoires, to increase sequencing depth and limit assay-specific biases. Leukapheresis yielded between about 0.8 and 9.5 billion PBMCs per donor. Results and caveats for the whole study, not just this receptor: Rarefaction of sorted-subset datasets indicated incomplete sequencing despite the large sequencing depth. Compared with non-shared clonotypes, the clonotypes found in all four sorted-subset donors had higher generation probabilities. Because the study included only a small number of donors, the genetic and exposure-history diversity represented was limited. Estimated clonotype richness was generally larger for naive than for memory subsets. Sharing across a handful of donors was observed for around 4.8% of naive CD4, about 3.2% of naive CD8, 2% to 2.5% of memory CD4, and roughly 0.4% of memory CD8 clonotypes. Pairwise subsampling led to the expectation that sequencing depth would affect the degree of clonotype sharing among donors. Sampling was limited to blood, and TCR repertoires in tissue likely differ from TCR repertoires in blood.

Donors were healthy HIV-negative adults with no recently reported acute infections or vaccinations. Every donor was a Caucasian adult living in Nashville, Tennessee, USA. CD8 memory samples consisted of magnetically selected CD45RO+ cells combined with CCR7-negative CD45RA+ effector memory (TemRA) cells. After blood collection by leukapheresis, PBMCs were isolated using Ficoll-Histopaque density gradient centrifugation and then cryopreserved in the vapor phase of liquid nitrogen. Analytical flow cytometry was used to check the purity and quantity of each magnetically sorted T cell population. Each sorted fraction had its genomic DNA isolated and then quantified by UV absorbance on a Nanodrop 2000c. Using the deep immunoSEQ assay, multiplex PCR amplified TCR CDR3 regions from genomic DNA. Extracted genomic DNA from each cell subset was distributed evenly across all wells of several immunoSEQ 96-well plates, and each plate was treated as a replicate. For sorted subsets, approximately 210 ng of genomic DNA, equivalent to 30,000 or so T cell genomes, went into each replicate PCR. The purified libraries were quantified using a Qubit 3.0 fluorometer, sized with a Bioanalyzer 2100, and then quantified again using the KAPA Library Quantification kit. Every immunoSEQ 96-well plate was sequenced on a separate single-read 150-cycle Illumina NextSeq 550 flow cell. The study's processing was this. Because the immunoSEQ output held only junctional sequences and lacked quality scores, the filtering could not match the filtering applied to full-length reads. Sequences were annotated with PyIR, a Python wrapper for IgBLAST v1.9, using IMGT germline references to assign V/J genes and CDR3. Reads with weak V/J assignments (E-value above 1e-6), missing CDR3, stop codons, out-of-frame junctions, or ambiguous translated residues were removed. V3J clonotypes were defined by identical inferred V gene, J gene, and CDR3 amino acid sequence. To compute the percentage overlap between repertoires, the number of shared unique clonotypes was divided by the size of the smaller repertoire. Repertoire richness was assessed with RTK rarefaction, the Chao1 estimator, and Recon v2.1 estimates of unobserved clonotypes. Generation probabilities were computed with OLGA for all TCRbeta clonotypes obtained by the gDNA method from several donors. TCRdb retrieved this table from immuneACCESS and kept in-frame rearrangements only. Not all clones are present; in checked studies, unresolved V genes account for under half, and no reason is known for the remainder. That table supplies the V and J calls and clone size; D and trimming were determined from the DNA. Within this sample are some 690,000 clones, with about 90% of them counted one time only. 34% of the sample is held by the ten biggest clonotypes.

From a lookup of the germline V gene, CDR1 and CDR2 are SGHTA and FQGNSA. The junction carries 5 bases between V and J, which are trimmed by 5 bases and 1 base respectively. The CDR3 measures 12 amino acids from cysteine to phenylalanine. Only the CDR3 region is kept as DNA, spanning 36 bases read in frame from base 1. As regards this clone: Its antigen is still unknown. No much larger clone exists at a distance of one base, and base qualities are not known.

The rearrangement combines TRBV7-2 with TRBJ2-5; no D gene can be assigned with confidence. The receptor was isolated from a man younger than 35 in good health. Some clones in this sample may be carry-over from other donors' samples. Sample: memory CD8+ T cells from PBMCs. Reading the label with the study, this specimen's cell subset or site is: CD45RO+ cells pooled with CCR7-negative TemRA cells. The DNA sequence reads TGTGCCAGCAGCGGCCGCCAAGAGACCCAGTACTTC. Its product reads: CASSGRQETQYF.